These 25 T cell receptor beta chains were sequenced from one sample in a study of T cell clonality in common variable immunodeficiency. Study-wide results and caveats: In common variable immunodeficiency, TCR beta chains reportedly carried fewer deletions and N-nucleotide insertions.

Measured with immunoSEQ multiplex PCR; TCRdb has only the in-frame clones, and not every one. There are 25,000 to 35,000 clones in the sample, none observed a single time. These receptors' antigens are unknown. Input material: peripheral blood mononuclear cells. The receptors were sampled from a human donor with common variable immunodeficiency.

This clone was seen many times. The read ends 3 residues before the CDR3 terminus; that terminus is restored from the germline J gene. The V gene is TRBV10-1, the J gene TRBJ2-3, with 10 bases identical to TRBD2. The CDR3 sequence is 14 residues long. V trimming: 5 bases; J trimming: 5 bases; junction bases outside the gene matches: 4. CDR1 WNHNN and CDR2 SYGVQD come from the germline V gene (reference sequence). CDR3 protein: CASSSGGAVDTQYF. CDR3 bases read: TGCGCCAGCAGTAGCGGGGGGGCAGTAGATACG.

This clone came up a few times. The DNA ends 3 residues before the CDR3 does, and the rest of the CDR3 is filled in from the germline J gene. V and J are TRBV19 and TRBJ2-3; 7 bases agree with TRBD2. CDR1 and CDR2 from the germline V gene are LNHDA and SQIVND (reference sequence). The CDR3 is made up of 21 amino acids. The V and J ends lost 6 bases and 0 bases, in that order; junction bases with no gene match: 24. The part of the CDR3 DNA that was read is TGTGCCAGTAGCCGCTACTACGCCCGGCGGGGGTTCGGACCTAGCACAGATACG. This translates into CASSRYYARRGFGPSTDT. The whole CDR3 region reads CASSRYYARRGFGPSTDTQYF.

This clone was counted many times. The CDR3 sequence: CASSQTDRGHPLAKNIQYF. The covered CDR3 bases are TGTGCCAGCTCACAAACCGACAGGGGTCATCCATTAGCCAAAAACATT. The chain links TRBV18 to TRBJ2-4, with TRBD1 matching over 8 bases. The read is 3 residues too short to cover the CDR3 end, so that end is filled in from the germline J gene. Unmatched junction bases numbered 14, after V lost 4 bases and J lost 0 bases. Looked up from germline, CDR1 is KGHSH and CDR2 is LQKENI. CDR3 length equals 19 residues.

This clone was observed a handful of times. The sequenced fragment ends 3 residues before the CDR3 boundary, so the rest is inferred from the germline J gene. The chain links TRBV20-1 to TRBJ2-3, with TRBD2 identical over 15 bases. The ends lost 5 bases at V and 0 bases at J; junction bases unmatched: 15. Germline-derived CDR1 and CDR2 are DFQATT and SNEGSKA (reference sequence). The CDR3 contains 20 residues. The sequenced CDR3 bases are TGCAGTGCTCGACGACTGGGACTAGCGGGGGGTCTCAAAAGCACAGATACG. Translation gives CSARRLGLAGGLKSTDT. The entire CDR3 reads CSARRLGLAGGLKSTDTQYF.

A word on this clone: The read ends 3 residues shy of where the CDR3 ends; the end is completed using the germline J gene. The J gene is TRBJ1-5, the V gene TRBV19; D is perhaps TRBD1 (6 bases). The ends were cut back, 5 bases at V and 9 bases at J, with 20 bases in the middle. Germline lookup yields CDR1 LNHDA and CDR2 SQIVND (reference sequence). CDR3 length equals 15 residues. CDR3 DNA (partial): TGTGCCAGTAGTCCCCAGGGACAACACCCTTGGCCC. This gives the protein CASSPQGQHPWP. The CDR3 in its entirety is CASSPQGQHPWPQHF. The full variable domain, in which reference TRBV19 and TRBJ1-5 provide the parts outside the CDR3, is DGGITQSPKYLFRKEGQNVTLSCEQNLNHDAMYWYRQDPGQGLRLIYYSQIVNDFQKGDIAEGYSVSREKKESFPLTVTSAQKNPTAFYLCASSPQGQHPWPQHFGDGTRLSIL.

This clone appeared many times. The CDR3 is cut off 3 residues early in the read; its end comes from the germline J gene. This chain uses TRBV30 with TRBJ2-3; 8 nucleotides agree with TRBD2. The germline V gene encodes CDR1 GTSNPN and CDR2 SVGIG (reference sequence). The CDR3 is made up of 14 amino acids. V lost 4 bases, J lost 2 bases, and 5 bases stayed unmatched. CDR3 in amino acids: CAWIRRGDTDTQYF. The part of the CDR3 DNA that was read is TGTGCCTGGATACGGCGGGGGGACACAGATACG.

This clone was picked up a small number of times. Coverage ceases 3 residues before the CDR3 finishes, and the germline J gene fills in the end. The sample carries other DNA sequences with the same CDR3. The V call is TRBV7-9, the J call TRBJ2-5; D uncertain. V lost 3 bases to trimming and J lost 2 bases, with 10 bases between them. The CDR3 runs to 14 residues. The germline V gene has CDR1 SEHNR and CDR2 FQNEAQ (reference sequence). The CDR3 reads CASSLGAGQETQYF. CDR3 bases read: TGTGCCAGCAGCTTGGGCGCTGGACAAGAGACC.

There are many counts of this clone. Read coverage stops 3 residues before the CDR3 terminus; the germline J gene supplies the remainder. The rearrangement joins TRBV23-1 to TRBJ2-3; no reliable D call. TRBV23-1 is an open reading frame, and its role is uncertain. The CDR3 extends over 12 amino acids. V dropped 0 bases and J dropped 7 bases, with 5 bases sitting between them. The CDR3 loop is CASSQSRNTQYF. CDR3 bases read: TGCGCCAGCAGTCAATCTAGAAATACG.

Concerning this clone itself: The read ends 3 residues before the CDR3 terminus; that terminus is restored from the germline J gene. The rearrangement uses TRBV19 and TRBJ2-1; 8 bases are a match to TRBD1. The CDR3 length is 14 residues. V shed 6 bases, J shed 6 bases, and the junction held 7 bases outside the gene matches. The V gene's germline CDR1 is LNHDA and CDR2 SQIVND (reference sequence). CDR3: CASRGQVAVNEQFF. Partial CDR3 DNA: TGTGCCAGTAGGGGACAGGTAGCGGTCAATGAG.

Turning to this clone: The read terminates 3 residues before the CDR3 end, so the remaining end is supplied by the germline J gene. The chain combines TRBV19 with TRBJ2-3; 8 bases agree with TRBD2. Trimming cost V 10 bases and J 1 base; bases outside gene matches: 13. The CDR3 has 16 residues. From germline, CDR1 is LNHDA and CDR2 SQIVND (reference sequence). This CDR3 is CATSRRGVVRTDTQYF. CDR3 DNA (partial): TGTGCCACCTCCAGGCGGGGGGTTGTGCGCACAGATACG.

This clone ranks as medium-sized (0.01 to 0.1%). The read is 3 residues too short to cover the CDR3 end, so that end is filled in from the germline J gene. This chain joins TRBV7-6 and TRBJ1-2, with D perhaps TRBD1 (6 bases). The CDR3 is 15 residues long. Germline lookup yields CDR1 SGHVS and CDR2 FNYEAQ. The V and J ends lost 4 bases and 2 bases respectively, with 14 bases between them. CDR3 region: CASSSQGGGNYGYTF. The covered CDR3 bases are TGTGCCAGCAGCTCACAAGGGGGAGGAAACTATGGC.

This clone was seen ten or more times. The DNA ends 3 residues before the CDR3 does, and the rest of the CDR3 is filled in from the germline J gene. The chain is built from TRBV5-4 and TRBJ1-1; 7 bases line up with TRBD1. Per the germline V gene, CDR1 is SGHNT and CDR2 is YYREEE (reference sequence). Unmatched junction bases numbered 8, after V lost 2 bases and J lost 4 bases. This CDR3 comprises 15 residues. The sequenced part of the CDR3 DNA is TGTGCCAGCAGCTTAGAGGGGGCTGGGGGCACTGAA. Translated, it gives CASSLEGAGGTE. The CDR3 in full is CASSLEGAGGTEAFF.

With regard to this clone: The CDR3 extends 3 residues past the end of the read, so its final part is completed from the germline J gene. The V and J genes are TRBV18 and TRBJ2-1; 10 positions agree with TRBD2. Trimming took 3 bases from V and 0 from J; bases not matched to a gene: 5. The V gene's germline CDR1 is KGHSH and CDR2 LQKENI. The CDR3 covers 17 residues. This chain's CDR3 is CASSPPGLATSYNEQFF. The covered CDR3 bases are TGTGCCAGCTCACCCCCGGGACTAGCGACCTCCTACAATGAG.

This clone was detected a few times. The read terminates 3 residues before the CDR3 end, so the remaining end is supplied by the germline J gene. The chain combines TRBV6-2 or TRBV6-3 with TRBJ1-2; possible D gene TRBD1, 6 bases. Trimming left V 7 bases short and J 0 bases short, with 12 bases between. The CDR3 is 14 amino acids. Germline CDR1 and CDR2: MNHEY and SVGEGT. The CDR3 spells CASTTGLANYGYTF. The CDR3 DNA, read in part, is TGTGCCAGCACCACAGGGTTAGCTAACTATGGC.

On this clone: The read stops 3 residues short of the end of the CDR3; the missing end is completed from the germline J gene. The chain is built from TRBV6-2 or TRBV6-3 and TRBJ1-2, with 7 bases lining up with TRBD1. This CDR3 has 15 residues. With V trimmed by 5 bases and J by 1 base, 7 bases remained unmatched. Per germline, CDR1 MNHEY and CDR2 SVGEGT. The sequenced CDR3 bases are TGTGCCAGCAGTGGTCACAGGGGAATTAACTATGGC. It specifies CASSGHRGINYG. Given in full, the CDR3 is CASSGHRGINYGYTF.

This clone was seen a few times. Incomplete CDR3 DNA: TGTGCCAGCACCGACAGGGGAGTTACCGGGGAG. It translates to CASTDRGVTGE. The CDR3 reads in full as CASTDRGVTGELFF. J is TRBJ2-2 and V is TRBV7-9; 8 nucleotides agree with TRBD1. The sequence runs out 3 residues before the end of the CDR3; the remainder is reconstructed from the germline J gene. Germline CDR1 SEHNR, CDR2 FQNEAQ (reference sequence). The CDR3 is 14 amino acids. Trimming cost V 7 bases and J 5 bases; bases outside gene matches: 6.

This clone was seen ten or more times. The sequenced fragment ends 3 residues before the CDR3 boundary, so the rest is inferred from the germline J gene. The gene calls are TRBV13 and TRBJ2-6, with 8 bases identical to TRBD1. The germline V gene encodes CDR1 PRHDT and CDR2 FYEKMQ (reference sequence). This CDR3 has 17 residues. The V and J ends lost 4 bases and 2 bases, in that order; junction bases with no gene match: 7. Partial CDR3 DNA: TGTGCCAGCAGCTCAAGACAGGGGAGGACTGGGGCCAACGTC. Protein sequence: CASSSRQGRTGANV. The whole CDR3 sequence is CASSSRQGRTGANVLTF.

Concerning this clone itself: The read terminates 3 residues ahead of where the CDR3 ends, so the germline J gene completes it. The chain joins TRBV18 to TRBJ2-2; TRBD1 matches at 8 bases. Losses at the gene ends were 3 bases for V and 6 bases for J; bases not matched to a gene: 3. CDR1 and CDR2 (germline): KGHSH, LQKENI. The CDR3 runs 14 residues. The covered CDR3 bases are TGTGCCAGCTCACCGAGGACAGGGTCCGGGGAG. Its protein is CASSPRTGSGE. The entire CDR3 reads CASSPRTGSGELFF.

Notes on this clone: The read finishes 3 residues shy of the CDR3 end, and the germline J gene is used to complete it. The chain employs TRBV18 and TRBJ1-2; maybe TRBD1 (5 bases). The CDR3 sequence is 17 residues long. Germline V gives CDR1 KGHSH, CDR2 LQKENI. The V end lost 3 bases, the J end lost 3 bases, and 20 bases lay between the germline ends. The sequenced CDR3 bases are TGTGCCAGCTCACCGTGGGAGACAGCCTCCGACCACTATGGC. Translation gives CASSPWETASDHYG. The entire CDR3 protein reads CASSPWETASDHYGYTF.

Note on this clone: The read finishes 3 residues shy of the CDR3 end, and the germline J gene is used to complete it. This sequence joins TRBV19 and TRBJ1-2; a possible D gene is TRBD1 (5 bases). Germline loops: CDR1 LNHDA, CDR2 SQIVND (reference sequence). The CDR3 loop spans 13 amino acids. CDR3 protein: CASSIKGVTGYTF. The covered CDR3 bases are TGTGCCAGTAGTATAAAAGGGGTGACGGGC.

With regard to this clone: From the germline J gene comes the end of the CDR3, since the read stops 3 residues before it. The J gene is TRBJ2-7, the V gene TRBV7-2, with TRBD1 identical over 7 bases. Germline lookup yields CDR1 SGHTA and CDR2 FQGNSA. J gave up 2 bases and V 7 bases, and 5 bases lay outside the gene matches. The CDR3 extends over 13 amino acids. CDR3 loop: CASKETGTYEQYF. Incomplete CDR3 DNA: TGTGCCAGCAAGGAGACAGGGACCTACGAG. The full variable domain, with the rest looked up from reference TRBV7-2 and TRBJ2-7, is GAGVSQSPSNKVTEKGKDVELRCDPISGHTALYWYRQSLGQGLEFLIYFQGNSAPDKSGLPSDRFSAERTGGSVSTLTIQRTQQEDSAVYLCASKETGTYEQYFGPGTRLTVT.

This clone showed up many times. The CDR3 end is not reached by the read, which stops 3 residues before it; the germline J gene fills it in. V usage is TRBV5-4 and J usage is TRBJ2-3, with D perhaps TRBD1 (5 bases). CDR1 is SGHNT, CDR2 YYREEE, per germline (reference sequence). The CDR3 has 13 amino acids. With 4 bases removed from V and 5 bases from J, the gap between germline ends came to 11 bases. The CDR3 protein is CASSPVRGDTQYF. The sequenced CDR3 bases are TGTGCCAGCAGCCCCGTTAGGGGAGATACG. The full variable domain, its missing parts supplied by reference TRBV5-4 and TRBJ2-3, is ETGVTQSPTHLIKTRGQQVTLRCSSQSGHNTVSWYQQALGQGPQFIFQYYREEENGRGNFPPRFSGLQFPNYSSELNVNALELDDSALYLCASSPVRGDTQYFGPGTRLTVL.

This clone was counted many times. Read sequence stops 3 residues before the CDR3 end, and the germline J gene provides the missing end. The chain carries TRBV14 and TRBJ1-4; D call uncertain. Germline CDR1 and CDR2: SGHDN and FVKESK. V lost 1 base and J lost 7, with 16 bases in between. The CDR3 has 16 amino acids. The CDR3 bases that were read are TGTGCCAGCAGCCAAGGGCAGGCCGTATGGGCTGAAAAA. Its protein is CASSQGQAVWAEK. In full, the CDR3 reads CASSQGQAVWAEKLFF.

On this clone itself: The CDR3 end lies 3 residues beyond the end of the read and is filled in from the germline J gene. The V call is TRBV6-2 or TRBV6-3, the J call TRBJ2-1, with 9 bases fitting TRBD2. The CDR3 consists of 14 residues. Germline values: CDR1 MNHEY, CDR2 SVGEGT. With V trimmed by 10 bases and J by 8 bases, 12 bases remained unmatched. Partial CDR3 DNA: TGTGCCACCTCGGTGGCGGGGGGGCGACATGAG. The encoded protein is CATSVAGGRHE. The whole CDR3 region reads CATSVAGGRHEQFF.

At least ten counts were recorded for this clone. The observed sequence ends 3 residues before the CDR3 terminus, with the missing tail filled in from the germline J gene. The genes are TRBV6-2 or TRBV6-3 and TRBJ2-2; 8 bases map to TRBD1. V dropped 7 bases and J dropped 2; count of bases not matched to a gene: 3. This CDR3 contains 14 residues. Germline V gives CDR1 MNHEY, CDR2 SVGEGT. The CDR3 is CASNQGANTGELFF. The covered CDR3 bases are TGTGCCAGCAACCAGGGGGCAAACACCGGGGAG.